Presented here are 13 T cell receptor beta chains from one specimen sequenced in a study of read filtering for tumor transcriptome and immune sequencing. Molecular barcoded adaptors covering alpha/delta and beta/gamma chains were used on around 400 ng RNA. Via MiXCR, TCRdb re-called the reads, giving one row per CDR3 protein. Of tens of thousands of distinct CDR3 sequences in the sample, approximately 19% were seen once. Sequencing was done on a sample of a population of CD138-negative cells sorted from bone marrow. These receptors originate from a donor aged 40 or older with multiple myeloma.

The chain recombines TRBV20-1 with TRBJ1-6; D remains ambiguous. TRBJ1-1 matches the DNA end more closely, so the J call is doubtful. Germline V gives CDR1 DFQATT, CDR2 SNEGSKA (reference sequence). The CDR3 length is 12 residues. The CDR3: CSAKVGGAEAFF. The CDR3 coding sequence is TGCAGTGCTAAGGTAGGAGGCGCTGAAGCTTTCTTT.

This clonotype was observed at least ten times. This chain uses TRBV5-1 with TRBJ2-3; 12 nucleotides align to TRBD1. This CDR3 region has 17 residues. V was pared by 0 bases and J by 6 bases, with 8 bases of the junction left unmatched. Germline CDR1 and CDR2: SGHRS and YFSETQ. CDR3: CASSLGDRGLYADTQYF. DNA of the CDR3: TGCGCCAGCAGCTTGGGGGACAGGGGGCTATACGCGGATACGCAGTATTTT.

This rearrangement joins TRBV2 to TRBJ1-5; D not certain. V lost 6 bases to trimming and J lost 6 bases, with 15 bases between them. The CDR3 spans 14 residues. Germline values: CDR1 SNHLY, CDR2 FYNNEI. Here the CDR3 DNA reads TGTGCCAGCAGCCGGGCCACGGTGGGTCAGCCCCAGCATTTT. It codes for CASSRATVGQPQHF.

About this clonotype: One end of the junction varies from germline; a read error may be responsible. The gene calls are TRBV7-7 and TRBJ2-5, with unresolved D. CDR1 and CDR2 (germline): SSHAT, FNYEAQ (reference sequence). This CDR3 is 13 amino acids long. In nucleotides, the CDR3 is TGTGCTAGCAGCCAGCCCGGGCACGAGACCCAGTACTTC. Translation gives CASSQPGHETQYF.

At least ten counts were recorded for this clonotype. The chain combines TRBV20-1 with TRBJ2-7, with D uncertain. Trimming shortened V by 5 bases and J by 2 bases, and 10 bases separated the two germline ends. Germline values: CDR1 DFQATT, CDR2 SNEGSKA (reference sequence). This CDR3 region has 12 residues. The CDR3 reads CSAADGPYEQYF. The DNA for the CDR3 is TGCAGTGCTGCTGACGGGCCCTACGAGCAGTACTTC.

This clonotype was counted ten times or more. The chain combines TRBV6-1 with TRBJ1-1, with a possible D match to TRBD1 (6 bases). V was clipped by 11 bases and J by 9 bases, with 19 bases between them. CDR1 is MNHNS, CDR2 SASEGT, per germline. There are 12 residues in the CDR3. The DNA of the CDR3 is TGTGCCGCCGGCCCACTGCAGGGGAAAGCTTTCTTT. This translates into CAAGPLQGKAFF.

This clonotype was seen repeatedly, ten times or more. The rearrangement uses TRBV6-1 and TRBJ2-1; 9 bases fit TRBD1. The ends lost 6 bases at V and 6 bases at J; junction bases unmatched: 18. CDR3 size: 18 residues. CDR1 and CDR2 from the germline V gene are MNHNS and SASEGT. Here the CDR3 reads CASRSPGTGSLSGNEQFF. The CDR3 DNA sequence: TGTGCCAGCAGGAGTCCCGGGACAGGGTCTCTCTCTGGCAATGAGCAGTTCTTC.

There are many counts of this clonotype. The chain recombines TRBV11-3 with TRBJ2-3, with TRBD2 as a possible D gene (5 bases). CDR1 is SGHNT and CDR2 is YENEEA in the germline V gene. The V end lost 2 bases, the J end lost 3 bases, and 12 bases lay between the germline ends. This CDR3 is 15 amino acids long. The CDR3 sequence is CASSLPGMGTDTQYF. CDR3 sequence (DNA): TGTGCCAGCAGCTTACCGGGGATGGGTACAGATACGCAGTATTTT.

By share, this clonotype ranks as medium-sized. The CDR3 coding sequence is TGTGCCAGCAGCTTAGATGCAGATACGCAGTATTTT. This sequence encodes CASSLDADTQYF. The rearrangement links TRBV5-6 to TRBJ2-3; D unresolved. Trimming left V 2 bases short and J 4 bases short, with 5 bases between. There are 12 residues in the CDR3. Germline V gene sequence: CDR1 SGHDT, CDR2 YYEEEE.

Within the sample, this clonotype is medium-sized. The chain combines TRBV18 with TRBJ2-1; 14 positions match TRBD2. This CDR3 has 17 residues. V dropped 6 bases and J dropped 3; count of bases not matched to a gene: 7. CDR1 is KGHSH, CDR2 LQKENI, per germline. The CDR3 region is CASSAGTSGSLYNEQFF. CDR3 in DNA: TGTGCCAGCTCGGCTGGGACTAGCGGGAGTCTCTACAATGAGCAGTTCTTC.

This clonotype was counted ten times or more. The CDR3 DNA reads as TGTGCCAGCAGCTTAGTCGGAACAGGGGGCTACGAGCAGTACTTC. As protein: CASSLVGTGGYEQYF. The chain employs TRBV7-2 and TRBJ2-7; TRBD1 matches at 8 bases. The V and J ends lost 1 base and 3 bases, in that order; junction bases with no gene match: 5. The CDR3 loop spans 15 amino acids. Germline values: CDR1 SGHTA, CDR2 FQGNSA.

This clonotype turned up a few times. This chain joins TRBV11-2 and TRBJ2-7, with unresolved D. Germline CDR1 SGHAT, CDR2 FQNNGV. V lost 6 bases and J lost 2, with 11 bases in between. The CDR3 length is 13 residues. As DNA, the CDR3 is TGTGCCAGCAGAGGTGTCGGTCCCTACGAGCAGTACTTC. Encoded protein: CASRGVGPYEQYF.

This clonotype was found a few times. The J gene is TRBJ1-1, the V gene TRBV19; TRBD1 is a possible D gene (5 bases). The CDR3 is 15 amino acids. The germline V gene encodes CDR1 LNHDA and CDR2 SQIVND (reference sequence). With 5 bases removed from V and 1 base from J, the gap between germline ends came to 14 bases. The CDR3 spells CASSPRGGANTEAFF. The CDR3 nucleotides read TGTGCCAGTAGTCCCCGGGGAGGGGCGAACACTGAAGCTTTCTTT.